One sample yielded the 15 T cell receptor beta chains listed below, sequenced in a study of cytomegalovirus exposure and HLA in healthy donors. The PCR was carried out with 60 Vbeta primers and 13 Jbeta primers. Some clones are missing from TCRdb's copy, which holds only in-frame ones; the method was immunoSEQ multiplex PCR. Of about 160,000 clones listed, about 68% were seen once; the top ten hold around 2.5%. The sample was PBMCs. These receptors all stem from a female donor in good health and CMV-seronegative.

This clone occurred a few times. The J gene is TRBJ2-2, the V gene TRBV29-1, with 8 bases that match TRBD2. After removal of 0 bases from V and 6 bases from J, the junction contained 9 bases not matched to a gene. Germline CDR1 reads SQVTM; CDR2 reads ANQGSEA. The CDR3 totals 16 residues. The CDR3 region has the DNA TGCAGCGTTGAAGACTGGGACGGGAGGGCCGCCGGGGAGCTGTTTTTT. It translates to CSVEDWDGRAAGELFF.

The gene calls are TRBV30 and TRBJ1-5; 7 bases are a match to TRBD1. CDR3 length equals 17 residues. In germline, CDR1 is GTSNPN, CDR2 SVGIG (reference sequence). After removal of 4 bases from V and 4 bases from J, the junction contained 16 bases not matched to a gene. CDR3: CAWTPPGAGQPNQPQHF. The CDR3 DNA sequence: TGTGCCTGGACCCCCCCGGGGGCGGGACAGCCAAATCAGCCCCAGCATTTT.

The CDR3, as DNA: TGTGCCAGCAGTTACCACGGGACAGGGGGAGCAGATACGCAGTATTTT. It yields the protein CASSYHGTGGADTQYF. This sequence joins TRBV6-5 and TRBJ2-3, with 11 positions matching TRBD1. V dropped 2 bases and J dropped 4; count of bases not matched to a gene: 5. Germline V lookup: CDR1 MNHEY, CDR2 SVGAGI. This CDR3 is built from 16 residues.

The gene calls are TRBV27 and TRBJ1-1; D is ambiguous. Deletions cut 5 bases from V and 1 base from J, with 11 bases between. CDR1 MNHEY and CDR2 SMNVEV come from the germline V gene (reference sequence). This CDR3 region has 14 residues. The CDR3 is CASSASPGNTEAFF. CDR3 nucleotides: TGTGCCAGCAGTGCGAGTCCAGGGAACACTGAAGCTTTCTTT.

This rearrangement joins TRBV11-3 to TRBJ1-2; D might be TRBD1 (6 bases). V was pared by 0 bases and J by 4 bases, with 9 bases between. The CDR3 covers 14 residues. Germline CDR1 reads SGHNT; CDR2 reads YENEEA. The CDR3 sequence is CASSLEQGAYGYTF. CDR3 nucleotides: TGTGCCAGCAGCTTAGAACAGGGAGCCTATGGCTACACCTTC.

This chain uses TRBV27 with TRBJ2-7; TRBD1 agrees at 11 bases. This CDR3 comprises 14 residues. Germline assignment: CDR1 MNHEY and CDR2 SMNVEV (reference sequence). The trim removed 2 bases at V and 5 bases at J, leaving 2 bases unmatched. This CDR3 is CASSLGTGGNEQYF. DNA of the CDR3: TGTGCCAGCAGTTTAGGGACAGGGGGAAACGAGCAGTACTTC.

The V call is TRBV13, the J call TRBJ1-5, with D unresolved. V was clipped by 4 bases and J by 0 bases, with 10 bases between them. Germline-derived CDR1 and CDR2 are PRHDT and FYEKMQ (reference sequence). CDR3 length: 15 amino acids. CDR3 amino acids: CASSSRKYSNQPQHF. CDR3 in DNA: TGTGCCAGCAGCTCCAGGAAATATAGCAATCAGCCCCAGCATTTT.

The CDR3: CASSAAAGNTEAFF. The CDR3 DNA reads as TGCGCCAGCAGCGCGGCGGCGGGGAACACTGAAGCTTTCTTT. V and J are TRBV4-3 and TRBJ1-1; D not resolved. Deletions cut 5 bases from V and 1 base from J, with 11 bases between. The germline V gene encodes CDR1 LGHNA and CDR2 YSLEER. This CDR3 has 14 residues.

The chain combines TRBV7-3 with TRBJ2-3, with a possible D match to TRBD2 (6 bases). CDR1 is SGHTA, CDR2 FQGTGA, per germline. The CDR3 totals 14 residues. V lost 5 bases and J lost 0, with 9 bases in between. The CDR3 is CASSPGTSTDTQYF. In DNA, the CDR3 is TGTGCCAGCAGCCCTGGGACTAGCACAGATACGCAGTATTTT.

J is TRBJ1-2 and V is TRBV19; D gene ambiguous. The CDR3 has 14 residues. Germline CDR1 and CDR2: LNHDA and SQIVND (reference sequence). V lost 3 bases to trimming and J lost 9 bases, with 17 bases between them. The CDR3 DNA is TGTGCCAGTAGTATGGGCAGCGGTCTATGGAGCTACACCTTC. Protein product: CASSMGSGLWSYTF. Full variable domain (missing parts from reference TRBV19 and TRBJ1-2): DGGITQSPKYLFRKEGQNVTLSCEQNLNHDAMYWYRQDPGQGLRLIYYSQIVNDFQKGDIAEGYSVSREKKESFPLTVTSAQKNPTAFYLCASSMGSGLWSYTFGSGTRLTVV.

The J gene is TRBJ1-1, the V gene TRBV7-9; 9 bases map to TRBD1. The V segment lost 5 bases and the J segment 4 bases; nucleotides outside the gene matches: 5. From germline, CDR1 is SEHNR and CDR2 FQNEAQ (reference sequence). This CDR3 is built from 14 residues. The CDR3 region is CASSPTGGGTEAFF. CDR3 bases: TGTGCCAGCAGCCCAACAGGGGGCGGCACTGAAGCTTTCTTT.

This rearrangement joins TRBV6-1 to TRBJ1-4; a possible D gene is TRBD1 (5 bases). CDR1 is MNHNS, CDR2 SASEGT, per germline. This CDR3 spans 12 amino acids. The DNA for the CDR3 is TGTGGCATAGGGGCTTATAATGAAAAACTGTTTTTT. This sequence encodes CGIGAYNEKLFF.

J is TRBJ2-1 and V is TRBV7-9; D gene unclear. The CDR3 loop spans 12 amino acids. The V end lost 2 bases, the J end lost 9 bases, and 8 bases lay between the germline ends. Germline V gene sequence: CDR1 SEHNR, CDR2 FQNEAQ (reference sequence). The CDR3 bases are TGTGCCAGCAGCTTATCCAAGCCTGAGCAGTTCTTC. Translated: CASSLSKPEQFF.

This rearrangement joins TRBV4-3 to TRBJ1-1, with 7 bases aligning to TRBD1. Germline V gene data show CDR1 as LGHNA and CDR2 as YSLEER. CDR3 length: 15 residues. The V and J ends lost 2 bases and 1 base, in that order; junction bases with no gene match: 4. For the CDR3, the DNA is TGCGCCAGCAGCCAACCCGGACAGGAGAACACTGAAGCTTTCTTT. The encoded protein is CASSQPGQENTEAFF.

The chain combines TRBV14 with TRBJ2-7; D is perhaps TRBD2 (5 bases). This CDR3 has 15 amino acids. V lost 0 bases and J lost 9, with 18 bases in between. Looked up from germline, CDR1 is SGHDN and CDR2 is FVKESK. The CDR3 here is CASSQDLNPSRGQYF. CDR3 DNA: TGTGCCAGCAGCCAAGATTTAAACCCGTCTCGGGGGCAGTACTTC.